What follows are 9 T cell receptor beta chains derived from one specimen sequenced in a study of cytomegalovirus exposure and HLA in healthy donors. This table comes from immunoSEQ multiplex PCR, and its TCRdb copy is limited to in-frame clones, with some not included. The sample has a few hundred thousand clones, over 75% seen once. The sample comprised PBMCs. Source of these receptors: a man aged 30 to 39 in good health and CMV-seronegative.

V usage is TRBV5-8 and J usage is TRBJ2-2; D unresolved. The CDR3 totals 15 residues. The germline V gene encodes CDR1 SGHTS and CDR2 YDEGEE. V lost 0 bases and J 2 bases, leaving 8 bases between the germline ends. The CDR3 nucleotides are TGTGCCAGCAGCTTGGTTCCGGTTAACACCGGGGAGCTGTTTTTT. This codes for CASSLVPVNTGELFF.

The gene calls are TRBV18 and TRBJ2-5; 9 bases are shared with TRBD1. The CDR3 runs 17 residues. Germline V gene sequence: CDR1 KGHSH, CDR2 LQKENI. The ends lost 8 bases at V and 0 bases at J; junction bases unmatched: 13. The CDR3, as DNA: TGTGCCAGCCAAAGGACAGGGGTTTCAGGCAACCAAGAGACCCAGTACTTC. This translates into CASQRTGVSGNQETQYF. Full variable domain (outside the CDR3, taken from reference TRBV18 and TRBJ2-5): NAGVMQNPRHLVRRRGQEARLRCSPMKGHSHVYWYRQLPEEGLKFMVYLQKENIIDESGMPKERFSAEFPKEGPSILRIQQVVRGDSAAYFCASQRTGVSGNQETQYFGPGTRLLVL.

J is TRBJ2-7 and V is TRBV7-9; 8 bases line up with TRBD1. CDR1 and CDR2 (germline): SEHNR, FQNEAQ (reference sequence). The V and J ends lost 4 bases and 0 bases, in that order; junction bases with no gene match: 5. This CDR3 is built from 15 residues. The CDR3 protein is CASSSWTGSSYEQYF. The CDR3 DNA follows: TGTGCCAGCAGCTCTTGGACAGGGAGCTCCTACGAGCAGTACTTC.

The rearrangement uses TRBV28 and TRBJ2-3, with D possibly TRBD1 on 5 matching bases. The CDR3 consists of 14 residues. CDR1 MDHEN and CDR2 SYDVKM come from the germline V gene. V lost 7 bases and J lost 0, with 11 bases in between. The CDR3 DNA sequence: TGTGCCAGCAACATGGGGCGGAGCACAGATACGCAGTATTTT. Translated: CASNMGRSTDTQYF. The variable domain in full, with the rest retrieved from reference TRBV28 and TRBJ2-3, is DVKVTQSSRYLVKRTGEKVFLECVQDMDHENMFWYRQDPGLGLRLIYFSYDVKMKEKGDIPEGYSVSREKKERFSLILESASTNQTSMYLCASNMGRSTDTQYFGPGTRLTVL.

The gene calls are TRBV11-2 and TRBJ2-1; 7 positions agree with TRBD1. The germline V gene encodes CDR1 SGHAT and CDR2 FQNNGV. V shed 7 bases, J shed 8 bases, and the junction held 5 bases outside the gene matches. There are 12 residues in the CDR3. The DNA for the CDR3 is TGTGCCAGCACCGATCAGGGGGATGAGCAGTTCTTC. This gives the protein CASTDQGDEQFF.

This chain connects TRBV18 to TRBJ1-3; TRBD1 aligns across 7 bases. Germline CDR1 is KGHSH and CDR2 is LQKENI. V gave up 2 bases and J gave up 1 base; unmatched junction bases: 2. This CDR3 is built from 15 residues. In DNA form, the CDR3 reads TGTGCCAGCTCACCAAAGGGGGCGTCTGGAAACACCATATATTTT. It codes for CASSPKGASGNTIYF. The entire variable domain, with the rest obtained from reference TRBV18 and TRBJ1-3, is as follows: NAGVMQNPRHLVRRRGQEARLRCSPMKGHSHVYWYRQLPEEGLKFMVYLQKENIIDESGMPKERFSAEFPKEGPSILRIQQVVRGDSAAYFCASSPKGASGNTIYFGEGSWLTVV.

The gene calls are TRBV11-2 and TRBJ2-7; 12 positions agree with TRBD1. The CDR3 is 17 amino acids. The V and J ends lost 1 base and 5 bases, in that order; junction bases with no gene match: 9. From germline, CDR1 is SGHAT and CDR2 FQNNGV. CDR3 coding DNA: TGTGCCAGCAGCTTAGGTCGGACCGGGACAGGGGGCGACGAGCAGTACTTC. Encoded protein: CASSLGRTGTGGDEQYF.

The gene calls are TRBV7-9 and TRBJ1-3; no clear D gene. Trimming left V 6 bases short and J 0 bases short, with 12 bases between. The CDR3 is 15 residues long. Germline-derived CDR1 and CDR2 are SEHNR and FQNEAQ (reference sequence). The chain's CDR3 is CASRPPGASGNTIYF. The CDR3, as DNA: TGTGCCAGCAGACCCCCGGGTGCCTCTGGAAACACCATATATTTT.

The chain has TRBV6-6 and TRBJ2-7; tentative D call: TRBD2 (6 bases). Germline CDR1 reads MNHNY; CDR2 reads SVGAGI (reference sequence). V dropped 6 bases and J dropped 7 bases, with 22 bases sitting between them. CDR3 length: 15 residues. The CDR3 sequence is CASSPRRGATLEQYF. The CDR3 DNA follows: TGTGCCAGCAGCCCCCGGAGGGGAGCTACGTTAGAGCAGTACTTC.